The source of this T cell receptor beta chain is a study of cytomegalovirus exposure and HLA in healthy donors. Whole-study context: Most genotyped donors, approximately 77% of about 430, had Caucasian-associated genetic ancestry.

Although they were nominally healthy when sampled, donors likely had unrecorded immune exposures. Trimming took 1 base from V and 2 from J, leaving 8 bases between them. The CDR3 sequence is 13 residues long. Germline V gene data show CDR1 as SQVTM and CDR2 as ANQGSEA. This clone was recorded a few times. Its target is not known. PCR primers comprised 60 Vbeta and 13 Jbeta primers. Sequencing was performed with immunoSEQ multiplex PCR; in TCRdb, only in-frame clones are kept and a portion is missing. The table lists about 200,000 clones, roughly 83% of them singletons. Study findings and constraints: Among TCR beta chains, those listed as cytomegalovirus-associated numbered approximately 150. Later work associated roughly 15,000 TCR beta sequences with HLA alleles at 0.05 false discovery rate.

The sample taken for sequencing was PBMCs. This receptor was taken from a male donor in good health and CMV-seropositive. The chain joins TRBV29-1 to TRBJ1-1; no definite D call. For the CDR3, the DNA is TGCAGCGTTGAAGTACAGATAAACACTGAAGCTTTCTTT. Its protein is CSVEVQINTEAFF.